One and the same sample provided the 20 T cell receptor beta chains below, sequenced in a study of PD-L1 blockade in urothelial cancer. This table comes from immunoSEQ multiplex PCR, and its TCRdb copy is limited to in-frame clones, with some not included. Of around 33,000 clones in the sample, more than 65% were seen once. The sequencing here drew on PBMCs, taken around atezolizumab (anti-PD-L1) treatment. These receptors all come from a man in his sixties or seventies with urothelial cancer.

The chain employs TRBV18 and TRBJ2-1; the D is unclear. The CDR3 has 13 amino acids. With 1 base removed from V and 9 bases from J, the gap between germline ends came to 10 bases. Germline CDR1 is KGHSH and CDR2 is LQKENI. CDR3 protein: CASSPRLRGEQFF. CDR3 DNA: TGTGCCAGCTCACCACGACTGCGAGGTGAGCAGTTCTTC.

As DNA, the CDR3 is TGTGCCAGCAGCTGGGACAGGGGGCAGGCCGGGGAGCTGTTTTTT. It yields the protein CASSWDRGQAGELFF. The chain is built from TRBV7-9 and TRBJ2-2; 12 bases match TRBD1. The CDR3 extends over 15 amino acids. Germline V gene sequence: CDR1 SEHNR, CDR2 FQNEAQ (reference sequence). Trimming took 4 bases from V and 6 from J; bases not matched to a gene: 3.

The chain employs TRBV2 and TRBJ1-1; 8 positions agree with TRBD1. Unmatched junction bases numbered 8, after V lost 5 bases and J lost 6 bases. CDR3 length: 14 residues. The germline gives CDR1 SNHLY, CDR2 FYNNEI. As DNA, the CDR3 is TGTGCCAGCAGTCTCTCCCAGGGGGCCGCTGAAGCTTTCTTT. It is translated as CASSLSQGAAEAFF.

CDR3 nucleotides: TGCGCCAGCAGCCAGTCCACAGGGGGCCGCACAGATACGCAGTATTTT. As protein: CASSQSTGGRTDTQYF. The chain carries TRBV4-3 and TRBJ2-3, with 9 bases that match TRBD1. Losses at the gene ends were 3 bases for V and 1 base for J; bases not matched to a gene: 5. Germline values: CDR1 LGHNA, CDR2 YSLEER. The CDR3 is 16 amino acids.

In its sample, this clone was seen once. The V call is TRBV9, the J call TRBJ1-1, with D possibly matching TRBD1 (6 bases). The CDR3 covers 14 residues. The germline V gene has CDR1 SGDLS and CDR2 YYNGEE. V lost 3 bases, J lost 4 bases, and 13 bases lay in between. CDR3 protein: CASSATGMSTEAFF. CDR3 in DNA: TGTGCCAGCAGCGCCACAGGGATGAGCACTGAAGCTTTCTTT.

The V gene is TRBV5-4, the J gene TRBJ1-2; tentatively, D is TRBD1 (5 bases). This CDR3 spans 16 amino acids. The germline V gene encodes CDR1 SGHNT and CDR2 YYREEE (reference sequence). The V and J ends lost 0 bases and 0 bases respectively, with 12 bases between them. The CDR3 DNA reads TGTGCCAGCAGCTTGGCCGGGGGGGGATCTAACTATGGCTACACCTTC. It specifies CASSLAGGGSNYGYTF.

The V call is TRBV9, the J call TRBJ2-1; 14 bases are shared with TRBD2. Germline V lookup: CDR1 SGDLS, CDR2 YYNGEE. The CDR3 sequence is 16 residues long. J was trimmed by 7 bases and V by 3 bases; bases with no gene match: 6. The CDR3 bases are TGTGCCAGCAGCGAGGGGGGGACTAGCGGGAGAAATGAGCAGTTCTTC. Translated, it gives CASSEGGTSGRNEQFF.

V and J are TRBV6-1 and TRBJ2-7; possibly TRBD1 for D (6 bases). Germline V gene sequence: CDR1 MNHNS, CDR2 SASEGT. V was pared by 7 bases and J by 3 bases, with 13 bases between. The CDR3 has 13 residues. The CDR3 sequence: CASMGHGVYEQYF. The CDR3 nucleotides read TGTGCCAGCATGGGACATGGGGTCTACGAGCAGTACTTC.

The chain is built from TRBV4-3 and TRBJ1-1, with unresolved D. In germline, CDR1 is LGHNA, CDR2 YSLEER. Trimming took 0 bases from V and 7 from J, leaving 9 bases between them. CDR3 length: 13 amino acids. The CDR3 DNA reads TGCGCCAGCAGCCAAGAAGAAGGAGATGAAGCTTTCTTT. Its protein product is CASSQEEGDEAFF.

The chain links TRBV28 to TRBJ2-1; 7 bases match TRBD2. This CDR3 comprises 15 residues. The V gene end was trimmed by 5 bases and the J gene end by 0 bases; junction bases not matched to a gene: 4. Germline V gene data show CDR1 as MDHEN and CDR2 as SYDVKM. CDR3 DNA: TGTGCCAGCAGTCGCGGGGGTAGCTCCTACAATGAGCAGTTCTTC. Encoded protein: CASSRGGSSYNEQFF.

The rearrangement uses TRBV7-8 and TRBJ2-4; 7 bases are a match to TRBD1. The germline gives CDR1 SGHVS, CDR2 FQNEAQ. This CDR3 has 16 amino acids. Germline trimming cut 5 bases from V and 1 base from J; bases unmatched to any gene: 8. The CDR3 bases are TGTGCCAGCAGCCAAGCCCAGGGGGTGGCCAAAAACATTCAGTACTTC. This gives the protein CASSQAQGVAKNIQYF.

This clone was picked up one time. The J gene is TRBJ1-5, the V gene TRBV6-6; possible D gene TRBD1, 5 bases. This CDR3 region has 12 residues. Germline loops: CDR1 MNHNY, CDR2 SVGAGI (reference sequence). Trimming stripped 8 bases from V and 5 bases from J, with 10 bases between. CDR3 DNA sequence: TGTGCCAGCCGAACAGGAGATCAGCCCCAGCATTTT. Translation gives CASRTGDQPQHF.

The V call is TRBV7-2, the J call TRBJ1-1; 11 bases are a match to TRBD1. Per germline, CDR1 SGHTA and CDR2 FQGNSA. Germline trimming cut 5 bases from V and 6 bases from J; bases unmatched to any gene: 5. The CDR3 is made up of 14 amino acids. DNA of the CDR3: TGTGCCAGCAGCCTCGGACAGGGGGCGTCTGAAGCTTTCTTT. Protein sequence: CASSLGQGASEAFF.

V is TRBV19 and J is TRBJ1-2; 10 bases agree with TRBD1. CDR1 is LNHDA, CDR2 SQIVND, per germline (reference sequence). The CDR3 extends over 13 amino acids. V lost 6 bases to trimming and J lost 2 bases; unmatched junction nucleotides: 0. CDR3 DNA: TGTGCCAGTAGGGGACAGGGGAACTATGGCTACACCTTC. Its translation is CASRGQGNYGYTF.

The chain uses TRBV19 and TRBJ1-5; possibly TRBD1 for D (6 bases). Germline V gene data show CDR1 as LNHDA and CDR2 as SQIVND (reference sequence). CDR3 length: 16 amino acids. The V end was cut by 4 bases, the J end by 4 bases, with 17 bases between. Here the CDR3 DNA reads TGTGCCAGTAGTACATACAAGGGGGAGATAAATCAGCCCCAGCATTTT. It codes for CASSTYKGEINQPQHF.

This clone was seen once. This sequence joins TRBV7-2 and TRBJ2-5; tentative D call: TRBD1 (6 bases). V was pared by 8 bases and J by 4 bases, with 11 bases between. From germline, CDR1 is SGHTA and CDR2 FQGNSA. The CDR3 is 12 amino acids. Here the CDR3 DNA reads TGTGCCAGCGGGACAAGGCTAGAGACCCAGTACTTC. It yields the protein CASGTRLETQYF.

The chain couples TRBV7-2 to TRBJ2-4, with D possibly TRBD2 on 6 matching bases. Germline lookup yields CDR1 SGHTA and CDR2 FQGNSA. The CDR3 loop spans 13 amino acids. Trimming removed 1 base from V and 5 bases from J, with 6 bases in between. This CDR3 is CASSLGGENIQYF. CDR3 sequence (DNA): TGTGCCAGCAGCTTAGGCGGGGAAAACATTCAGTACTTC.

The chain recombines TRBV5-1 with TRBJ1-1; 9 nucleotides align to TRBD1. CDR1 and CDR2 (germline): SGHRS, YFSETQ. The CDR3 totals 14 residues. After removal of 3 bases from V and 5 bases from J, the junction contained 5 bases not matched to a gene. The chain's CDR3 is CASSSGQGKTEAFF. The CDR3, as DNA: TGCGCCAGCAGCTCGGGACAGGGAAAAACTGAAGCTTTCTTT.

This clone was seen a handful of times. This chain uses TRBV25-1 with TRBJ1-1; 7 positions match TRBD1. J gave up 2 bases and V 5 bases, and 11 bases lay outside the gene matches. The germline gives CDR1 MGHDK, CDR2 SYGVNS. The CDR3 contains 16 residues. CDR3 nucleotides: TGTGCCAGCAGTCCTCGGCGGGACAGTCAAAACACTGAAGCTTTCTTT. Protein product: CASSPRRDSQNTEAFF.

This rearrangement joins TRBV6-1 to TRBJ1-2; D remains ambiguous. V dropped 5 bases and J dropped 2 bases, with 6 bases sitting between them. This CDR3 region has 12 residues. The germline CDR1 and CDR2 sequences are MNHNS and SASEGT. The CDR3 spells CASSRGNYGYTF. The CDR3 DNA reads as TGTGCCAGCAGTAGAGGGAACTATGGCTACACCTTC.